The rows below give T cell receptor beta chains drawn from one sample of a study of CD8 T cells in ankylosing spondylitis. TCRdb ran MiXCR on the 5' RACE reads and lists one entry per CDR3 protein. This table holds about 840,000 distinct CDR3 sequences, 12% found once. The sequencing sample was made of blood, either unsorted or a sorted T cell fraction (not recorded which). These TCRs come from a male donor with ankylosing spondylitis. Both conserved end residues are part of each CDR3. A D gene is named only where the DNA matches it firmly. Only part of the rows carry a size: once, few, many, or a class if the clone is expanded.

CDR3 protein | CDR3 DNA | D gene | J gene | V gene | clone size | CDR3 length
CASSRTFNTEAFF | TGCGCCAGCAGCCGTACCTTTAACACTGAAGCTTTCTTT | . | TRBJ1-1 | TRBV5-1 | few | 13
CASSQEVTPSSYNEQFF | TGCGCCAGCAGCCAAGAGGTAACCCCGAGCTCCTACAATGAGCAGTTCTTC | . | TRBJ2-1 | TRBV4-3 | . | 17
CASRSDPLDSYEQYF | TGCGCCAGCAGATCCGATCCTCTAGATTCCTACGAGCAGTACTTC | . | TRBJ2-7 | TRBV5-1 | few | 15
CATSRIRGPGQQYF | TGTGCCACCAGCAGAATTCGGGGACCGGGACAGCAGTATTTT | . | TRBJ2-3 | TRBV15 | many | 14
CASSKRGVPYEQYF | TGTGCCAGCAGTAAGCGGGGAGTTCCCTACGAGCAGTACTTC | TRBD2 | TRBJ2-7 | TRBV27 | . | 14
CASSQSGGGGSVYGYTF | TGTGCCAGCAGCCAATCGGGCGGTGGGGGCTCCGTCTATGGCTACACCTTC | . | TRBJ1-2 | TRBV6-1 | few | 17
CASSLVGTEGEAFF | TGCGCCAGCAGCTTGGTAGGGACAGAGGGGGAAGCTTTCTTT | TRBD1 | TRBJ1-1 | TRBV5-1 | few | 14
CASSFGLLYEQYF | TGTGCCAGCAGTTTTGGACTCTTATACGAGCAGTACTTC | . | TRBJ2-7 | TRBV6-6 | . | 13
CASRSTGYSNQPQHF | TGTGCCAGCAGATCGACAGGCTATAGCAATCAGCCCCAGCATTTT | . | TRBJ1-5 | TRBV5-5 | few | 15
CSVGQGSKLFF | TGCAGCGTCGGACAGGGTTCAAAACTGTTTTTT | TRBD1 | TRBJ1-4 | TRBV29-1 | many | 11
CASSQDFRAEKLFF | TGTGCCAGCAGCCAAGATTTCAGGGCTGAAAAACTGTTTTTT | . | TRBJ1-4 | TRBV4-2 | few | 14
CASSFTVSGLNRGYTF | TGCGCCAGCAGCTTCACAGTGTCGGGCCTCAACCGAGGCTACACCTTC | . | TRBJ1-2 | TRBV5-1 | few | 16
CASSLLADTDTQYF | TGTGCCAGCAGCTTACTTGCAGACACAGATACGCAGTATTTT | . | TRBJ2-3 | TRBV7-8 | . | 14
CASSPTSGSTGELFF | TGTGCCAGCTCACCAACTAGCGGGAGCACCGGGGAGCTGTTTTTT | TRBD2 | TRBJ2-2 | TRBV18 | . | 15
CASSQTPGTSGSSTDTQYF | TGCGCCAGCAGCCAGACCCCCGGGACTAGCGGATCTAGCACAGATACGCAGTATTTT | TRBD2 | TRBJ2-3 | TRBV5-1 | . | 19
CASSSAAGGATEAFF | TGTGCCAGCAGTTCGGCAGCAGGAGGAGCCACTGAAGCTTTCTTT | . | TRBJ1-1 | TRBV6-5 | many | 15
CSVVKAWETQYF | TGCAGCGTTGTCAAGGCCTGGGAGACCCAGTACTTC | . | TRBJ2-5 | TRBV29-1 | . | 12
CASKRGLTGELFF | TGTGCCAGCAAGAGGGGGCTCACCGGGGAGCTGTTTTTT | TRBD1 | TRBJ2-2 | TRBV6-1 | few | 13
CASSLYRGGSLYGYTF | TGTGCCAGCAGCTTATATAGAGGGGGTTCACTTTATGGCTACACCTTC | . | TRBJ1-2 | TRBV7-6 | few | 16
CASSAYGDPNSPLHF | TGTGCCAGCAGTGCGTACGGCGACCCAAATTCACCCCTCCACTTT | . | TRBJ1-6 | TRBV6-1 | . | 15
CASSDGTVNSGWNEKLFF | TGCGCCAGCAGCGACGGGACAGTTAATAGTGGGTGGAATGAAAAACTGTTTTTT | TRBD1 | TRBJ1-4 | TRBV5-1 | few | 18
CASSPRDRRYGYTF | TGTGCCAGCAGCCCCCGGGACAGGCGGTATGGCTACACCTTC | TRBD1 | TRBJ1-2 | TRBV7-8 | few | 14
CASSPTPRIAYNEQFF | TGTGCCAGCAGCCCCACCCCCAGGATAGCCTACAATGAGCAGTTCTTC | . | TRBJ2-1 | TRBV7-2 | few | 16
CASSPAAGPSYEQYF | TGTGCCAGCTCTCCAGCGGCAGGACCGTCCTACGAGCAGTACTTC | . | TRBJ2-7 | TRBV18 | few | 15
CASSYDDRVGEKLFF | TGTGCCAGCAGTTACGACGACAGGGTTGGTGAAAAACTGTTTTTT | TRBD1 | TRBJ1-4 | TRBV6-2/TRBV6-3 | few | 15
CSAASGENYEQYF | TGCAGTGCTGCTAGCGGGGAGAACTACGAGCAGTACTTC | TRBD2 | TRBJ2-7 | TRBV20-1 | many | 13
CASSQDETSPLYF | TGCGCCAGCAGCCAAGATGAGACATCCCCCCTGTACTTC | . | TRBJ2-7 | TRBV4-3 | . | 13
CASSSPPSGSWRQFF | TGTGCCAGCAGTTCCCCTCCGAGCGGGAGTTGGCGGCAGTTCTTC | TRBD2 | TRBJ2-1 | TRBV28 | . | 15
CASSLKASGYYNEQFF | TGTGCCAGCAGCTTAAAGGCTAGCGGGTATTACAATGAGCAGTTCTTC | TRBD2 | TRBJ2-1 | TRBV7-2 | few | 16
CSAIVGGTLNEQYF | TGCAGTGCTATTGTGGGGGGGACCTTGAACGAGCAGTACTTC | TRBD2 | TRBJ2-7 | TRBV20-1 | few | 14
CASSSTDAGGYTF | TGCGCCAGCAGCTCCACGGACGCAGGTGGCTACACCTTC | . | TRBJ1-2 | TRBV5-1 | . | 13
CASSSPQGLVGNEQFF | TGCGCCAGCAGCAGCCCTCAGGGACTAGTCGGCAATGAGCAGTTCTTC | TRBD2 | TRBJ2-1 | TRBV5-1 | . | 16